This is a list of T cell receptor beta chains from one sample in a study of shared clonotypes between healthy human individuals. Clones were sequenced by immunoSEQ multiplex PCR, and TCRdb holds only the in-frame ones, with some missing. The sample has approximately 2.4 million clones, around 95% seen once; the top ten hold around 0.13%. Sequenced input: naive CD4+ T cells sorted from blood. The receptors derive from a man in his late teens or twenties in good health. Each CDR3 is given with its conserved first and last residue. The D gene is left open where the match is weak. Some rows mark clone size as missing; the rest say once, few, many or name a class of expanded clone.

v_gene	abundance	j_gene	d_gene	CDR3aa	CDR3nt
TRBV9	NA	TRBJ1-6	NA	CASSSGLARDNSPLHF	TGTGCCAGCAGCTCGGGACTGGCTAGGGATAATTCACCCCTCCACTTT
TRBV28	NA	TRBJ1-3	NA	CASSLFLPDVDSGNTIYF	TGTGCCAGCAGTTTATTCCTCCCGGACGTAGACTCTGGAAACACCATATATTTT
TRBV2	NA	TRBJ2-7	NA	CASSVQGRGEQYF	TGTGCCAGCTCTGTACAGGGCCGAGGGGAGCAGTACTTC
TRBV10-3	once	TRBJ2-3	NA	CAIRQGGTDTQYF	TGTGCCATAAGACAGGGAGGGACAGATACGCAGTATTTT
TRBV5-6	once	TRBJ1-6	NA	CASSRYSPLHF	TGTGCCAGCAGCCGATATTCACCCCTCCACTTT
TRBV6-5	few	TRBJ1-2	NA	CASRPGGQGYTF	TGTGCCAGCAGACCGGGGGGACAAGGCTACACCTTC
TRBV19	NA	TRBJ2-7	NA	CASTPASGGGQYF	TGTGCCAGTACGCCGGCCAGCGGCGGCGGGCAGTACTTC
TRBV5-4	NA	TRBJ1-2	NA	CASSLEGSYGYTF	TGTGCCAGCAGCTTGGAGGGCAGCTATGGCTACACCTTC
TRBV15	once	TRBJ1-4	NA	CATSKPTGKSTNEKLFF	TGTGCCACCAGCAAACCCACAGGGAAATCAACTAATGAAAAACTGTTTTTT
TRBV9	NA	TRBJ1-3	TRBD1	CASSVGNRGQGNTIYF	TGTGCCAGCAGCGTAGGAAACAGGGGGCAAGGAAACACCATATATTTT
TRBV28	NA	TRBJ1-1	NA	CASSLGDRSNTEAFF	TGTGCCAGCAGTTTAGGAGACAGGTCGAACACTGAAGCTTTCTTT
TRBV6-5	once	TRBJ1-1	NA	CASSPQGLRTEAFF	TGTGCCAGCAGTCCCCAGGGCTTGCGAACTGAAGCTTTCTTT
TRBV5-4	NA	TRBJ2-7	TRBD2	CASSAPGLAGYEQYF	TGTGCCAGCAGCGCACCGGGACTAGCGGGCTACGAGCAGTACTTC
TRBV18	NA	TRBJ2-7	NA	CASSPRPPDYEQYF	TGTGCCAGCTCACCCCGACCCCCGGATTACGAGCAGTACTTC
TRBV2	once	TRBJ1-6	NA	CASIRGPYNSPLHF	TGTGCCAGCATCCGGGGTCCCTATAATTCACCCCTCCACTTT
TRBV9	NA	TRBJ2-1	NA	CASSVGQFF	TGTGCCAGCAGCGTAGGGCAGTTCTTC
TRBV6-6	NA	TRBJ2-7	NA	CASSYLGSYEQYF	TGTGCCAGCAGTTACCTCGGCTCCTACGAGCAGTACTTC
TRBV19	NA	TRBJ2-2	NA	CASSIVPQGAGELFF	TGTGCCAGTAGTATAGTCCCACAGGGAGCCGGGGAGCTGTTTTTT
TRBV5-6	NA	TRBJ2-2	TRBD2	CASSAVAGVNTGELFF	TGTGCCAGCAGCGCTGTGGCGGGAGTCAACACCGGGGAGCTGTTTTTT
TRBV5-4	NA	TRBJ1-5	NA	CASSTGGGDQPQHF	TGTGCCAGCAGCACGGGGGGAGGGGATCAGCCCCAGCATTTT
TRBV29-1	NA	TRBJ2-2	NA	CSVAGGRNTGELFF	TGCAGCGTTGCCGGCGGGCGAAACACCGGGGAGCTGTTTTTT
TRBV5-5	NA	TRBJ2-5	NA	CASSLGGWETQYF	TGTGCCAGCAGCTTGGGGGGCTGGGAGACCCAGTACTTC
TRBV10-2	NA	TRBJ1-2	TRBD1	CASHTGQGAFGTF	TGCGCCAGCCACACGGGACAGGGGGCCTTCGGCACCTTC
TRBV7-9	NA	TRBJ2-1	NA	CASTSYSYNEQFF	TGTGCCAGCACCTCCTACTCCTACAATGAGCAGTTCTTC
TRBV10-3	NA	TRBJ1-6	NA	CAISESGQVNSPLHF	TGTGCCATCAGTGAGTCGGGGCAGGTGAATTCACCCCTCCACTTT
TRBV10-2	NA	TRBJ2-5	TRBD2	CASSESLAGARVLETQYF	TGCGCCAGCAGTGAGTCATTAGCGGGGGCCCGAGTCCTAGAGACCCAGTACTTC
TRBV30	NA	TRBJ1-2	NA	CAWSGNPRGYTF	TGTGCCTGGAGTGGGAACCCGCGGGGCTACACCTTC
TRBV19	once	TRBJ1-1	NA	CASSDPGGGNTEAFF	TGTGCCAGTAGCGACCCCGGCGGGGGGAACACTGAAGCTTTCTTT
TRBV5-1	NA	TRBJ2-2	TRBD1	CASSLDDRVTGELFF	TGCGCCAGCAGCTTGGATGACAGGGTGACCGGGGAGCTGTTTTTT